This T cell receptor beta chain was recovered during a study of T cell changes during pregnancy in multiple sclerosis. Here immunoSEQ multiplex PCR was the method, and the copy in TCRdb shows in-frame clones only, minus some. The sample lists over 55,000 clones, under 90% seen once, with 9% to 9.5% in the top ten. V was pared by 0 bases and J by 8 bases, with 10 bases of the junction left unmatched. Germline V gene lookup returns CDR1 SGHRS and CDR2 YFSETQ. The CDR3 has 16 amino acids. The sequence derives from a female donor in good health, enrolled as a control in a pregnancy study. The specimen was peripheral blood, collected after pregnancy. The chain combines TRBV5-1 with TRBJ2-3, with 9 bases that match TRBD1. The CDR3 DNA sequence: TGCGCCAGCAGCTTGGAGCTGGGGACAGGGTTCGGTACGCAGTATTTT. It translates to CASSLELGTGFGTQYF.